The clone carrying this TCR beta chain occurred a few times. Its antigen is as yet unknown. This sample is drawn from a study of T cells after yellow fever vaccination. General study results and limits: The presence of abundant clonotypes contaminating from the bulk population was possible in FACS-sorted repertoires. Detected again after the booster were most primary-vaccination clones, at 95% to 97% CD4 and about 89% CD8. Faster peaking, at day 5 versus 15, marked a secondary response that was weaker.

The germline gives CDR1 MNHEY, CDR2 SVGAGI. This CDR3 has 15 residues. With 8 bases removed from V and 3 bases from J, the gap between germline ends came to 19 bases. UMIs and a universal primer site were added when TCR cDNA was made by 5'RACE template switching. TCRdb processed the 5' RACE reads anew with MiXCR; each CDR3 protein has one entry. Among roughly 150,000 distinct CDR3 sequences listed, around 7.2% were seen once. The sequence came from a man aged 18 to 30 who received the YFV17D yellow fever vaccine. The sequenced sample was CD4+ T cells sorted from PBMCs, obtained 5 to 6 days after the first yellow fever vaccination. V usage is TRBV6-5 and J usage is TRBJ1-1; D might be TRBD1 (5 bases). CDR3 region: CASGPSGQGHTEAFF. The CDR3 DNA follows: TGTGCCAGCGGGCCGTCAGGGCAGGGCCACACTGAAGCTTTCTTT.